One sample yielded the 3 T cell receptor beta chains listed below, sequenced in a study of CD8+CD57+ T cells in acquired aplastic anemia. CD8+CD57+ cell expansion, shown by flow cytometry, had occurred in the patients selected for sequencing. Profiles of TCR beta VDJ and CDR3 were generated from a genomic DNA template. Each CDR3 protein is one row after TCRdb ran MiXCR on the reads. In the table there are roughly 250,000 distinct CDR3 sequences, approximately 80% of which are singletons. Sequencing was done on a sample of sorted CD4+, CD8+, or CD8+CD57+ T cells (not recorded which) from PBMCs. The receptors were sampled from a human donor with aplastic anemia.

V gene TRBV6-4 combines with J gene TRBJ1-1; 8 nucleotides line up with TRBD1. V shed 6 bases, J shed 0 bases, and the junction held 27 bases outside the gene matches. Germline loops: CDR1 MRHNA, CDR2 SNTAGT. The CDR3 consists of 22 residues. The CDR3 loop reads CASRTPGQANLAEQYMNTEAFF. The CDR3 coding sequence is TGTGCCAGCAGGACACCGGGACAGGCGAACCTGGCCGAGCAGTACATGAACACTGAAGCTTTCTTT.

A note on this clonotype: The junction differs from germline at one of its ends, possibly a read error. This chain joins TRBV2 and TRBJ2-3, with 8 bases lining up with TRBD2. The CDR3 runs to 14 residues. Per the germline V gene, CDR1 is SNHLY and CDR2 is FYNNEI. This chain's CDR3 is CASSLAGIPDQQFF. CDR3 sequence (DNA): TGTGCCAGCAGCTTAGCGGGGATTCCCGATCAGCAGTTTTTT.

The chain recombines TRBV25-1 with TRBJ2-3, with D uncertain. Germline values: CDR1 MGHDK, CDR2 SYGVNS. This CDR3 region has 12 residues. Trimming took 4 bases from V and 4 from J, leaving 6 bases between them. The CDR3 DNA reads TGTGCCAGCAGTGTGTTGGCAGATACGCAGTATTTT. It specifies CASSVLADTQYF.